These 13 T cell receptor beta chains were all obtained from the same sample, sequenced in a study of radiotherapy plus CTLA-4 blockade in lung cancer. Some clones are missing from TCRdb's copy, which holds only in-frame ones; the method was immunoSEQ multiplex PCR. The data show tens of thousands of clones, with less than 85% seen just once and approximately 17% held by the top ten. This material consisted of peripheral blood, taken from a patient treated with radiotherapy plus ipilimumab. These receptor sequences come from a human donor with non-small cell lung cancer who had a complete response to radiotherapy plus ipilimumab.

The CDR3 here is CASSLTARSLNEQFF. DNA of the CDR3: TGTGCCAGCAGTCTAACGGCTAGAAGTCTCAATGAGCAGTTCTTC. The chain carries TRBV27 and TRBJ2-1; no firm D call. V was clipped by 5 bases and J by 6 bases, with 17 bases between them. Germline V gives CDR1 MNHEY, CDR2 SMNVEV (reference sequence). The CDR3 is 15 amino acids.

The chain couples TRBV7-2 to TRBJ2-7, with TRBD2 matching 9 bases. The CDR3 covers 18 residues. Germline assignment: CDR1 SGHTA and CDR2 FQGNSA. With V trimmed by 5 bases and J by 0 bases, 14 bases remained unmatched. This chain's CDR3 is CASSHPPGTSRSSYEQYV. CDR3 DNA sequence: TGTGCCAGCAGCCACCCCCCCGGGACTAGCAGAAGCTCCTACGAGCAGTACGTC.

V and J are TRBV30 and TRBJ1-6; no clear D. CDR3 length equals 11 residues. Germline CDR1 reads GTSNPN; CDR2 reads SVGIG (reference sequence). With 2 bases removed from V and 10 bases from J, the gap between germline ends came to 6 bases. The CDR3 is CAWSSGSPLHF. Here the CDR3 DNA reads TGTGCCTGGAGTTCGGGATCACCCCTCCACTTT. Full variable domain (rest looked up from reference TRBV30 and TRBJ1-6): SQTIHQWPATLVQPVGSPLSLECTVEGTSNPNLYWYRQAAGRGLQLLFYSVGIGQISSEVPQNLSASRPQDRQFILSSKKLLLSDSGFYLCAWSSGSPLHFGNGTRLTVT.

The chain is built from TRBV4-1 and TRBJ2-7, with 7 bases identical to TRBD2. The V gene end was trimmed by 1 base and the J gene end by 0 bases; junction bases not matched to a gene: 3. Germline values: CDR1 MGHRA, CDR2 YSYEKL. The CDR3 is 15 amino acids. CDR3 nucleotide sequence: TGCGCCAGCAGCCAAGTCCCGGGGGGCTCCTACGAGCAGTACTTC. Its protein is CASSQVPGGSYEQYF.

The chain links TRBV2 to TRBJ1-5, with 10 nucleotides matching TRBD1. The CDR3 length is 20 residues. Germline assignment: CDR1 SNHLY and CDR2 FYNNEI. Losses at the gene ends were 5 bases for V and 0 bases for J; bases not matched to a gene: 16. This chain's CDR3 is CASSTLGGTGDLFSNQPQHF. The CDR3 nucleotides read TGTGCCAGCAGTACCCTGGGGGGGACAGGGGACCTCTTTAGCAATCAGCCCCAGCATTTT. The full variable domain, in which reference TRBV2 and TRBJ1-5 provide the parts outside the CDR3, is EPEVTQTPSHQVTQMGQEVILRCVPISNHLYFYWYRQILGQKVEFLVSFYNNEISEKSEIFDDQFSVERPDGSNFTLKIRSTKLEDSAMYFCASSTLGGTGDLFSNQPQHFGDGTRLSIL.

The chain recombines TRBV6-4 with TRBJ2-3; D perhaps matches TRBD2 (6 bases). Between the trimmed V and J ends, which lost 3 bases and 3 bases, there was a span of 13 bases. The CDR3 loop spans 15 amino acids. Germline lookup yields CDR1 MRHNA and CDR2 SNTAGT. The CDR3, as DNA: TGTGCCAGCAGTGATCGCGGAGGGCCGACAGATACGCAGTATTTT. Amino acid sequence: CASSDRGGPTDTQYF.

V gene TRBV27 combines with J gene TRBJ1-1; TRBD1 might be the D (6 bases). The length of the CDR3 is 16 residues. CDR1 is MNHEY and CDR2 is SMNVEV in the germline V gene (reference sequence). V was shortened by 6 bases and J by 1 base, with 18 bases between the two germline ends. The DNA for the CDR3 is TGTGCCAGCAGCCCAAGGACAGCGAGGGGGAACACTGAAGCTTTCTTT. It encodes CASSPRTARGNTEAFF.

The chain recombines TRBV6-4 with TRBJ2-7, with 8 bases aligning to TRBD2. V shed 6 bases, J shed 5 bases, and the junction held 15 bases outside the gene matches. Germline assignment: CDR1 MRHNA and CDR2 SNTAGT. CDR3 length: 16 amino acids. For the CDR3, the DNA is TGTGCCAGCAGAGGAGGGCCGAGCGGGGGAGTAAACGAGCAGTACTTC. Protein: CASRGGPSGGVNEQYF.

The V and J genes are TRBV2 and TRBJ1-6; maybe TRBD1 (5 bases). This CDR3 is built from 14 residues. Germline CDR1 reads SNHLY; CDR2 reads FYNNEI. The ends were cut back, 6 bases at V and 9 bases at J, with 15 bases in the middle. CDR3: CASRPQGGGSPLHF. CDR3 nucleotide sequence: TGTGCCAGCAGACCTCAGGGAGGCGGTTCACCCCTCCACTTT.

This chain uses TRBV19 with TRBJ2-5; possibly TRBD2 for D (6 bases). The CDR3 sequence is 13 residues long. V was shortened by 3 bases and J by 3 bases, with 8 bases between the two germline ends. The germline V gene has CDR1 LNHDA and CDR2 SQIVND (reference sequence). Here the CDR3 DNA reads TGTGCCAGTAGTATGGGCGGGAAAGAGACCCAGTACTTC. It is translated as CASSMGGKETQYF. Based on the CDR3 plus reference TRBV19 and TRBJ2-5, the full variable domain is DGGITQSPKYLFRKEGQNVTLSCEQNLNHDAMYWYRQDPGQGLRLIYYSQIVNDFQKGDIAEGYSVSREKKESFPLTVTSAQKNPTAFYLCASSMGGKETQYFGPGTRLLVL.

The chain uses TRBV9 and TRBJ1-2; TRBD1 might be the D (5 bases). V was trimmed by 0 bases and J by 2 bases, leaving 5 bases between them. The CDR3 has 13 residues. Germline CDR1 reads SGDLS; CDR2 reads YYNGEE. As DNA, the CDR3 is TGTGCCAGCAGCGTAGACAGGAACTATGGCTACACCTTC. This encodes CASSVDRNYGYTF.

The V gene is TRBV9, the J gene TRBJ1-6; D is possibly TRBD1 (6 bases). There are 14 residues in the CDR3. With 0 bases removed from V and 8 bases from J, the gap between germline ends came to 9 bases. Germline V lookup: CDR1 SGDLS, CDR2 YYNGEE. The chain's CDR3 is CASSVGGGDSPLHF. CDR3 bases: TGTGCCAGCAGCGTAGGAGGGGGGGATTCACCCCTCCACTTT.

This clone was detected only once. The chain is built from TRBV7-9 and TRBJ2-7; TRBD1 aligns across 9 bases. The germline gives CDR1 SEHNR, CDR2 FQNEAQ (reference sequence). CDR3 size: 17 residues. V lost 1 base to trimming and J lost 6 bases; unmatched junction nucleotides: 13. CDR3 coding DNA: TGTGCCAGCAGCTTAGGCTCCCCCGGGACAGGGCCTTTCGAGCAGTACTTC. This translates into CASSLGSPGTGPFEQYF.